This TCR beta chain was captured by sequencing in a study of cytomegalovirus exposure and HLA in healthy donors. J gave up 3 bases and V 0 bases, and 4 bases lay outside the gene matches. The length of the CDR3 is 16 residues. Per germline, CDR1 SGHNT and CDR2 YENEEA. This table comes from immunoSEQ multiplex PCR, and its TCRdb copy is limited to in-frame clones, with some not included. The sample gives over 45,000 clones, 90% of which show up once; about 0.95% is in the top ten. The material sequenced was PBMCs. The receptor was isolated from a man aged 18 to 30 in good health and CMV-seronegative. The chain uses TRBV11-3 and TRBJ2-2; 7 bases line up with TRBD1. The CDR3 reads CASSLDFRGYTGELFF. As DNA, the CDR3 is TGTGCCAGCAGCTTAGATTTCAGGGGGTACACCGGGGAGCTGTTTTTT.